This T cell receptor (beta chain) was recovered during a study of T cell responses to AZD1222 COVID-19 vaccine. Method: immunoSEQ multiplex PCR; TCRdb's copy keeps in-frame clones and lacks some. In the table there are 130,000 or so clones, about nine tenths of which are singletons. The V end lost 1 base, the J end lost 0 bases, and 9 bases lay between the germline ends. From germline, CDR1 is KGHSH and CDR2 LQKENI. The CDR3 loop spans 16 amino acids. Details on this clone: The antigen is undetermined.

Findings and caveats of the study: Seropositive at baseline were only a handful of AZD1222 recipients. Without day 14 samples, only post-peak T cell repertoires were studied. At 160-218 and 743-854, vaccine-associated CD4 TCRs were dominant, and they spanned spike.

Pooled together were second doses at about 4 or about 12 weeks. V and J are TRBV18 and TRBJ1-4, with unresolved D. The sample here was peripheral blood, taken 28 days after the second AZD1222 dose. The TCR sequence derives from an adult who received the AZD1222 COVID-19 vaccine. CDR3 DNA sequence: TGTGCCAGCTCACCACGGGCGCTATCAACTAATGAAAAACTGTTTTTT. It translates to CASSPRALSTNEKLFF.